Included here is one TCR beta chain sequence, with context. This sample was taken from a study of chronic HIV infection and antiretroviral therapy. The length of the CDR3 is 15 residues. The germline CDR1 and CDR2 sequences are SNHLY and FYNNEI. V gave up 7 bases and J gave up 0 bases; unmatched junction bases: 4. Each CDR3 protein gets one entry after TCRdb re-called the 5' RACE reads with MiXCR. There are under 55,000 distinct CDR3 sequences in the sample; about 18% occur only once, and 2.5% to 3% lies in the top ten. The specimen was peripheral blood. J is TRBJ2-2 and V is TRBV2; 8 bases fit TRBD2. The source is an adult who had HIV and had not received antiretroviral therapy, or was an uninfected healthy control (not recorded which). CDR3 sequence reads: CASKPGLANTGELFF. CDR3 nucleotides: TGTGCCAGCAAACCGGGACTAGCGAACACCGGGGAGCTGTTTTTT.